This T cell receptor beta chain was documented in a study of CD8+ T cells in alopecia areata. For the study at large: In an open-label trial, patients got 5 to 10 mg tofacitinib twice daily.

Following extraction, RNA underwent reverse transcription to cDNA, which served as the sequencing template. Generated by immunoSEQ multiplex PCR, the TCRdb table keeps only in-frame clones and is missing some. This repertoire shows some 180,000 clones, about 47% found once; its top ten account for over 9.5%. As for treatment: oral pan-JAK inhibitor, 5-10 mg twice daily. PBMCs provided sorted CD4+ and CD8+ T cells. This CDR3 contains 14 residues. The V end was cut by 0 bases, the J end by 2 bases, with 8 bases between. In germline, CDR1 is SGDLS, CDR2 YYNGEE. Study-level findings and limits: Administration of tofacitinib significantly diminished scalp clonality and expanded CD8+ clones within the top 100.

In regard to this clone: Its cognate antigen is unknown.

The genes are TRBV9 and TRBJ2-5; D is uncertain. The sample consisted of CD8+ T cells sorted from blood, taken around week 54, from a patient treated with tofacitinib. The clonotype comes from a human donor with alopecia areata. The CDR3 sequence is CASSVEDGQETQYF. CDR3 DNA sequence: TGTGCCAGCAGCGTAGAAGACGGTCAAGAGACCCAGTACTTC.